These T cell receptor beta chains were read from a single sample in a study of CD8 T cells in ankylosing spondylitis. Each CDR3 protein is one row after TCRdb ran MiXCR on the 5' RACE reads. The sample includes 650,000 to 800,000 distinct CDR3 sequences, 15% to 20% seen only once; the top ten take about 20%. Sequenced input: blood, either unsorted or a sorted T cell fraction (not recorded which). The receptors shown here come from a male donor with ankylosing spondylitis. Both conserved end residues are part of each CDR3. The D gene is left open where the match is weak. Some rows have no size entry. The others give once, few or many, or a class for an expanded clone.

CDR3aa	CDR3nt	j_gene	d_gene	v_gene	abundance
CSVEDFRGLEYF	TGCAGCGTTGAAGATTTTCGGGGGCTGGAGTACTTC	TRBJ2-7	-	TRBV29-1	-
CASSLFGSSSTDTQYF	TGCGCCAGCAGCTTGTTTGGAAGCTCTAGCACAGATACGCAGTATTTT	TRBJ2-3	-	TRBV5-1	-
CASSLARGGVTDTQYF	TGCGCCAGCAGCTTGGCCCGCGGGGGCGTGACAGATACGCAGTATTTT	TRBJ2-3	-	TRBV5-1	-
CASSARTATDTQYF	TGTGCCAGCAGTGCAAGGACAGCCACAGATACGCAGTATTTT	TRBJ2-3	-	TRBV2	once
CASSFGQGALEQYF	TGTGCCAGCAGCTTCGGCCAGGGGGCGTTAGAGCAGTACTTC	TRBJ2-7	TRBD1	TRBV7-2	few
CSAIRQGWTETQYF	TGCAGTGCAATCCGACAGGGGTGGACGGAGACCCAGTACTTC	TRBJ2-5	TRBD1	TRBV20-1	-
CASSLPTPGGYEQYF	TGCGCCAGCAGCCTCCCGACACCGGGGGGCTACGAGCAGTACTTC	TRBJ2-7	TRBD2	TRBV5-1	-
CASRFDREAFF	TGTGCCAGCAGATTTGACAGGGAAGCTTTCTTT	TRBJ1-1	-	TRBV12-3/TRBV12-4	-
CSALVNTEAFF	TGCAGTGCTCTGGTGAACACTGAAGCTTTCTTT	TRBJ1-1	-	TRBV20-1	few
CASSGHSEAFF	TGTGCCAGCAGCGGACACTCTGAAGCTTTCTTT	TRBJ1-1	-	TRBV7-8	-
CASSVDRASGNEQFF	TGCGCCAGCAGCGTTGACAGGGCGTCCGGCAATGAGCAGTTCTTC	TRBJ2-1	TRBD1	TRBV5-1	-
CASSPTQTATSLMNTEAFF	TGTGCCAGCTCACCCACGCAGACAGCCACATCACTTATGAACACTGAAGCTTTCTTT	TRBJ1-1	-	TRBV18	-
CASSAQQWTGSGNTIYF	TGTGCCAGCAGCGCCCAACAGTGGACAGGGTCTGGAAACACCATATATTTT	TRBJ1-3	TRBD1	TRBV7-6	few
CATSDRRTVGETQYF	TGTGCCACCAGTGATCGACGGACGGTGGGGGAGACCCAGTACTTC	TRBJ2-5	-	TRBV24-1	many
CASSLYQYSNQPQHF	TGTGCCAGCAGTTTATACCAGTATAGCAATCAGCCCCAGCATTTT	TRBJ1-5	-	TRBV27	-
CASSNPGRNYGYTF	TGTGCCAGCAGCAATCCGGGACGGAACTATGGCTACACCTTC	TRBJ1-2	-	TRBV7-8	few
CASSQGGYSYEQYF	TGCGCCAGCAGCCAAGGGGGCTACTCCTACGAGCAGTACTTC	TRBJ2-7	-	TRBV4-1	few
CASSLIVRDPNTGELFF	TGTGCCAGCAGCTTAATCGTCAGGGATCCGAACACCGGGGAGCTGTTTTTT	TRBJ2-2	-	TRBV7-2	-
CASSSTGGEKETQYF	TGTGCCAGCAGTTCGACAGGGGGCGAGAAAGAGACCCAGTACTTC	TRBJ2-5	TRBD1	TRBV28	-
CASSVETDRNEQFF	TGTGCCAGCAGCGTCGAGACGGACCGCAATGAGCAGTTCTTC	TRBJ2-1	-	TRBV9	few
CASSGRPNSDTQYF	TGTGCCAGCAGTGGACGCCCAAATTCGGATACGCAGTATTTT	TRBJ2-3	-	TRBV6-4	-
CASSLEGANVLTF	TGTGCCAGCAGCTTAGAAGGGGCCAACGTCCTGACTTTC	TRBJ2-6	-	TRBV13	many
CASSPGTTGHNEQFF	TGTGCCAGCAGCCCCGGGACCACCGGCCACAATGAGCAGTTCTTC	TRBJ2-1	-	TRBV27	few
CAIRFDRNSPLHF	TGTGCCATCAGATTCGACAGAAATTCACCCCTCCACTTT	TRBJ1-6	-	TRBV10-3	-
CASYLGNEQFF	TGCGCCAGCTATCTAGGTAATGAGCAGTTCTTC	TRBJ2-1	-	TRBV10-2	-
CASRRVGGNTGELFF	TGTGCCAGCAGGCGAGTCGGAGGAAACACCGGGGAGCTGTTTTTT	TRBJ2-2	-	TRBV5-8	-
CSARDWRLAGGSSYNEQFF	TGCAGTGCTAGAGATTGGAGACTAGCGGGGGGGAGCTCCTACAATGAGCAGTTCTTC	TRBJ2-1	TRBD2	TRBV20-1	-
CASSYSGGNEKLFF	TGTGCCAGCAGTTACTCTGGGGGTAATGAAAAACTGTTTTTT	TRBJ1-4	-	TRBV6-5	-
CSAPQAGQLVNSPLHF	TGCAGTGCACCCCAGGCCGGACAGCTAGTTAATTCACCCCTCCACTTT	TRBJ1-6	-	TRBV20-1	-
CASSRLDIYGYTF	TGTGCCAGCAGTAGACTAGACATCTATGGCTACACCTTC	TRBJ1-2	-	TRBV6-1	-
CAIASGGGSYEQYF	TGTGCCATCGCTAGCGGGGGCGGCTCCTACGAGCAGTACTTC	TRBJ2-7	TRBD2	TRBV10-3	-
CASSLGGVLLTGELFF	TGTGCCAGCAGTTTAGGAGGGGTCCTACTCACCGGGGAGCTGTTTTTT	TRBJ2-2	-	TRBV12-3/TRBV12-4	few
CASSQVVETQYF	TGTGCCAGCAGCCAAGTGGTCGAGACCCAGTACTTC	TRBJ2-5	-	TRBV3-1	few
CASSLALAGTDTQYF	TGTGCCAGCAGCCTAGCGCTAGCCGGCACAGATACGCAGTATTTT	TRBJ2-3	-	TRBV12-3/TRBV12-4	many
CASSLGLAGATDTQYF	TGTGCCAGCAGTTTAGGACTAGCGGGAGCCACAGATACGCAGTATTTT	TRBJ2-3	TRBD2	TRBV12-3/TRBV12-4	-
CASSRDSKSLEQYF	TGTGCCAGCAGCCGGGACAGCAAATCCCTCGAGCAGTACTTC	TRBJ2-7	TRBD1	TRBV12-3/TRBV12-4	-